These 6 T cell receptor beta chains originate from one sample sequenced in a study of PD-L1 blockade in urothelial cancer (dated by TCRdb to between 2016 and 2019). Libraries were constructed by the immunoSEQ multiplex PCR assay. TCRdb holds this immuneACCESS table with in-frame rearrangements only. Some clones are missing; in checked studies, unresolved V genes explain under half, and the rest has no known cause. Recorded for this sample are roughly 42,000 clones; 70% to 85% of them occurred a single time. The ten largest clones take up roughly 2.8% of the sample. The material sequenced was PBMCs, taken around atezolizumab (anti-PD-L1) treatment. The receptors originated from a man in his 70s with urothelial cancer.

This clone came up a few times. Compared with germline, one end of the junction differs, possibly owing to a read error. The chain joins TRBV7-7 to TRBJ2-5, with D perhaps matching TRBD1 (5 bases). The CDR3 is 13 residues long. Germline V CDR1 and CDR2: SSHAT, FNYEAQ (reference sequence). Here the CDR3 reads CASSPGYQETQYF. CDR3 nucleotides: TGTGCTAGCAGTCCAGGGTACCAAGAGACCCAGTACTTC.

This chain links TRBV7-2 with TRBJ2-7; 8 bases agree with TRBD1. Germline V gives CDR1 SGHTA, CDR2 FQGNSA. The CDR3 spans 16 residues. The trim removed 5 bases at V and 2 bases at J, leaving 11 bases unmatched. CDR3 in amino acids: CASSISQGAVAYEQYF. The CDR3, as DNA: TGTGCCAGCAGCATCTCCCAGGGGGCGGTCGCCTACGAGCAGTACTTC. Combining the CDR3 with reference TRBV7-2 and TRBJ2-7 gives the whole variable domain GAGVSQSPSNKVTEKGKDVELRCDPISGHTALYWYRQSLGQGLEFLIYFQGNSAPDKSGLPSDRFSAERTGGSVSTLTIQRTQQEDSAVYLCASSISQGAVAYEQYFGPGTRLTVT.

The chain employs TRBV6-6 and TRBJ1-5; 7 bases are shared with TRBD1. V shed 5 bases, J shed 4 bases, and the junction held 8 bases outside the gene matches. From germline, CDR1 is MNHNY and CDR2 SVGAGI (reference sequence). The CDR3 loop spans 15 amino acids. The CDR3 loop reads CASSAKTGANQPQHF. The DNA of the CDR3 is TGTGCCAGCAGTGCCAAAACAGGGGCTAATCAGCCCCAGCATTTT.

This chain uses TRBV29-1 with TRBJ1-2; possible D gene TRBD1, 5 bases. Germline-derived CDR1 and CDR2 are SQVTM and ANQGSEA. V was pared by 4 bases and J by 0 bases, with 6 bases between. CDR3 length: 12 amino acids. The CDR3: CSVVGANYGYTF. Here the CDR3 DNA reads TGCAGCGTTGTAGGGGCTAACTATGGCTACACCTTC.

The rearrangement joins TRBV4-2 to TRBJ1-2, with no clear D. The CDR3 runs to 14 residues. Germline values: CDR1 LGHNA, CDR2 YNFKEQ. The V end lost 0 bases, the J end lost 6 bases, and 11 bases lay between the germline ends. This chain's CDR3 is CASSQDRSKDGYTF. As DNA, the CDR3 is TGTGCCAGCAGCCAAGATCGGAGCAAGGATGGCTACACCTTC.

The genes are TRBV5-1 and TRBJ1-2; D not resolved. The V gene's germline CDR1 is SGHRS and CDR2 YFSETQ. CDR3 length equals 12 residues. V was shortened by 0 bases and J by 8 bases, with 8 bases between the two germline ends. The CDR3 reads CASSLGRMGYTF. The CDR3 region has the DNA TGCGCCAGCAGCTTGGGGAGGATGGGCTACACCTTC.